The 4 T cell receptor beta chains in this list originate from one sample, sequenced in a study of cytomegalovirus exposure and HLA in healthy donors. With 60 Vbeta and 13 Jbeta primers, the PCR was carried out. Here immunoSEQ multiplex PCR was the method, and the copy in TCRdb shows in-frame clones only, minus some. This table has fewer than 200,000 clones, about 85% appearing once. The sample was PBMCs. These receptors originate from a boy between 2 and 10 years old in good health and CMV-seronegative.

The J gene is TRBJ2-3, the V gene TRBV10-3, with TRBD1 matching 7 bases. Per germline, CDR1 ENHRY and CDR2 SYGVKD. This CDR3 has 13 amino acids. With V trimmed by 9 bases and J by 1 base, 4 bases remained unmatched. In DNA form, the CDR3 reads TGTGCCATGAGACAGGGAGGCACAGATACGCAGTATTTT. It yields the protein CAMRQGGTDTQYF.

V and J are TRBV14 and TRBJ2-5, with a possible D match to TRBD2 (5 bases). The V and J ends lost 2 bases and 2 bases respectively, with 21 bases between them. The CDR3 runs 18 residues. The V gene's germline CDR1 is SGHDN and CDR2 FVKESK. CDR3 sequence: CASSQLWVAGKAQETQYF. CDR3 DNA: TGTGCCAGCAGCCAACTTTGGGTGGCGGGCAAAGCTCAAGAGACCCAGTACTTC.

The V gene is TRBV7-9, the J gene TRBJ2-7; no clear D gene. V lost 2 bases and J lost 7, with 15 bases in between. The germline gives CDR1 SEHNR, CDR2 FQNEAQ (reference sequence). The CDR3 consists of 14 residues. CDR3 region: CASSLSPEALEQYF. The CDR3, as DNA: TGTGCCAGCAGCTTATCCCCTGAAGCCTTGGAGCAGTACTTC.

This chain joins TRBV5-8 and TRBJ2-5, with 12 bases aligning to TRBD1. Germline CDR1 is SGHTS and CDR2 is YDEGEE. The CDR3 runs 15 residues. V shed 4 bases, J shed 11 bases, and the junction held 12 bases outside the gene matches. The CDR3 protein is CASSLAGTGGAVQYF. DNA for the CDR3: TGTGCCAGCAGCCTCGCCGGGACAGGGGGCGCGGTGCAGTACTTC. Full variable domain (outside the CDR3, taken from reference TRBV5-8 and TRBJ2-5): EAGVTQSPTHLIKTRGQQATLRCSPISGHTSVYWYQQALGLGLQFLLWYDEGEERNRGNFPPRFSGRQFPNYSSELNVNALELEDSALYLCASSLAGTGGAVQYFGPGTRLLVL.